These 2 T cell receptor beta chains were all obtained from the same sample, sequenced in a study of vaccination and CD4 T cells after COVID-19. Their antigen targets remain unknown. Treatment of the sample: approximately nine-day PBMC culture with coronavirus spike peptide pools or control peptides (ViraFEST assay). The Oncomine TCR Beta short-read assay was applied to DNA of cultured CD4+ T cells. TCRdb passed the PCR reads through MiXCR, listing each CDR3 protein once. The sample shows around 16,000 distinct CDR3 sequences, around 44% of them seen only once. The sample consisted of CD4+ T cells from blood, cultured in vitro, taken after SARS-CoV-2 vaccination. Receptors originate from a human donor who had recovered from COVID-19.

The chain combines TRBV6-1 with TRBJ2-1; D uncertain. Gene TRBJ2-7 matches the end of the DNA better, so the J call may be wrong. This CDR3 has 12 residues. Germline V gene lookup returns CDR1 MNHNS and CDR2 SASEGT. The CDR3 region has the DNA TGTGCCAGCAGTGAAGGGGTTTACGAGCAGTACTTC. Residues: CASSEGVYEQYF.

The rearrangement uses TRBV7-2 and TRBJ2-3; the D is unclear. Germline V lookup: CDR1 SGHTA, CDR2 FQGNSA. This CDR3 is built from 13 residues. V was trimmed by 4 bases and J by 3 bases, leaving 8 bases between them. Here the CDR3 DNA reads TGTGCCAGCAGCTCTTCATGGACAGATACGCAGTATTTT. Its protein product is CASSSSWTDTQYF.